This T cell receptor (beta chain) emerged from a study of response to subunit inactivated influenza vaccine (dated by TCRdb to about 2018). Some background on the complete study: Deep quantitative profiling of the T cell receptor repertoire was used in the study to follow responses to a trivalent subunit inactivated influenza vaccine. Broader findings and caveats from the paper: According to the authors, only a limited number of new T cells may be recruited by each seasonal influenza vaccination.

With regard to this clonotype: What this receptor recognizes is not known. No much larger clone is present one base from it, and per-base qualities are unavailable.

Reading the germline V gene gives CDR1 SGHRS and CDR2 YFSETQ. Spanning cysteine to phenylalanine, the CDR3 consists of 15 amino acids. Kept here is only the CDR3 DNA, which spans 45 bases and is read in frame from base 1. Trimming takes 3 bases from V and 0 bases from J, and the germline ends sit 11 bases apart. Libraries were made using RT-PCR. The instrument given in TCRdb is Illumina HiSeq 2500. TCRdb ran its own pipeline on the public reads, namely fastp trimming at Q25 and MiXCR clone calling, and kept in-frame beta chains. Entries are consolidated by CDR3 protein sequence, retaining the most common genes and DNA. The sample table records around 180,000 distinct CDR3 sequences; around 9% of these occur just once. The ten most abundant clones make up approximately 10% of the sample.

The clonotype originates from a man aged 45-65 years who received an inactivated influenza vaccine. Donor details come from another sample of the same person, matched by shared clones. This material consisted of non-naive T cells sorted from PBMCs, taken on the day of vaccination. The intended sense of this specimen's cell subset or site label: memory T cell fraction. Here the chain combines TRBV5-1 and TRBJ2-3; TRBD2 is a possible D gene, resting on 5 matching bases. The sequence in DNA is TGCGCCAGCAGCTCAGGACTTACTAGCACAGATACGCAGTATTTT. Its coded protein is CASSSGLTSTDTQYF. The entire variable domain, with the stretches around the CDR3 drawn from the reference TRBV5-1 and TRBJ2-3 proteins, is KAGVTQTPRYLIKTRGQQVTLSCSPISGHRSVSWYQQTPGQGLQFLFEYFSETQRNKGNFPGRFSGRQFSNSRSEMNVSTLELGDSALYLCASSSGLTSTDTQYFGPGTRLTVL.